The 26 T cell receptor beta chains listed next were all sequenced from one sample in a study of T-cell reconstitution after alpha-beta-depleted transplantation in children. Preparing the TCRbeta library involved the use of unique molecular identifiers. TCRdb independently ran MiXCR on the PCR reads; one entry per CDR3 protein. The sample carries over 200,000 distinct CDR3 sequences, approximately 8.4% recorded once. Sequenced here: PBMCs, mostly from graft donor cells, sampled 360 days after TCRalphabeta/CD19-depleted stem cell transplant. The source of these receptors is a male patient between 2 and 9 years old who had a stem cell transplant for acute myeloid leukemia, so the T cells may come from the graft donor.

This sequence joins TRBV19 and TRBJ2-4; D may be TRBD2 (6 bases). The V end lost 6 bases, the J end lost 7 bases, and 16 bases lay between the germline ends. Germline CDR1 reads LNHDA; CDR2 reads SQIVND (reference sequence). CDR3 length equals 14 residues. The CDR3 coding sequence is TGTGCCAGTAGCCCCAGGGTAGGGAGGAACATTCAGTACTTC. Translating it yields CASSPRVGRNIQYF. The entire variable domain, with the rest obtained from reference TRBV19 and TRBJ2-4, is as follows: DGGITQSPKYLFRKEGQNVTLSCEQNLNHDAMYWYRQDPGQGLRLIYYSQIVNDFQKGDIAEGYSVSREKKESFPLTVTSAQKNPTAFYLCASSPRVGRNIQYFGAGTRLSVL.

The chain links TRBV20-1 to TRBJ1-3; a weak D match, TRBD1 (5 bases). The CDR3 contains 15 residues. Trimming removed 3 bases at V and 4 bases at J, with 16 bases between. The germline CDR1 and CDR2 sequences are DFQATT and SNEGSKA (reference sequence). The CDR3 DNA reads as TGCAGTGCTAGCGGTCAGGGAGGTTACGGAAACACCATATATTTT. It yields the protein CSASGQGGYGNTIYF.

The chain links TRBV7-2 to TRBJ2-5, with D perhaps matching TRBD2 (5 bases). Per the germline V gene, CDR1 is SGHTA and CDR2 is FQGNSA. Trimming left V 1 base short and J 3 bases short, with 9 bases between. The CDR3 covers 14 residues. The CDR3 DNA reads TGTGCCAGCAGCTTAGTTCTAGCTGAAGAGACCCAGTACTTC. As protein: CASSLVLAEETQYF. Variable domain in full (rest from reference TRBV7-2 and TRBJ2-5): GAGVSQSPSNKVTEKGKDVELRCDPISGHTALYWYRQSLGQGLEFLIYFQGNSAPDKSGLPSDRFSAERTGGSVSTLTIQRTQQEDSAVYLCASSLVLAEETQYFGPGTRLLVL.

This clonotype appeared a few times. This sequence joins TRBV6-5 and TRBJ2-3; no reliable D call. Trimming removed 0 bases from V and 0 bases from J, with 4 bases in between. The CDR3 runs to 14 residues. Looked up from germline, CDR1 is MNHEY and CDR2 is SVGAGI. The CDR3 bases are TGTGCCAGCAGTTACTCGTACAGCACAGATACGCAGTATTTT. Protein sequence: CASSYSYSTDTQYF.

The rearrangement uses TRBV7-8 and TRBJ2-3, with 11 bases aligning to TRBD2. This CDR3 comprises 16 residues. With 5 bases clipped from V and 7 bases from J, the junction kept 11 bases outside the gene matches. Germline V CDR1 and CDR2: SGHVS, FQNEAQ. The CDR3 sequence: CASSPFSGGASNTQYF. CDR3 sequence (DNA): TGTGCCAGCAGCCCGTTTAGCGGGGGGGCCTCTAATACGCAGTATTTT.

This clonotype showed up just a few times. This chain links TRBV14 with TRBJ2-4, with 13 bases lining up with TRBD2. The CDR3 totals 19 residues. Per the germline V gene, CDR1 is SGHDN and CDR2 is FVKESK. Trimming cost V 4 bases and J 0 bases; bases outside gene matches: 9. CDR3 loop: CASSPGLAGSALAKNIQYF. The CDR3 DNA follows: TGTGCCAGCAGCCCGGGACTAGCGGGATCCGCCCTAGCCAAAAACATTCAGTACTTC.

This sequence joins TRBV20-1 and TRBJ2-3, with a weak D call TRBD2 (5 bases). V was trimmed by 5 bases and J by 0 bases, leaving 9 bases between them. The CDR3 runs to 13 residues. Germline V gene lookup returns CDR1 DFQATT and CDR2 SNEGSKA (reference sequence). CDR3 protein: CSASRTSTDTQYF. In nucleotides, the CDR3 is TGCAGTGCTTCCCGGACTAGCACAGATACGCAGTATTTT.

The chain couples TRBV20-1 to TRBJ2-2; perhaps TRBD2 as D (5 bases). Germline values: CDR1 DFQATT, CDR2 SNEGSKA (reference sequence). V was pared by 3 bases and J by 8 bases, with 10 bases between. This CDR3 has 12 residues. CDR3 sequence: CSASGRYGELFF. CDR3 nucleotides: TGCAGTGCTAGTGGGAGATATGGGGAGCTGTTTTTT.

There are many counts of this clonotype. This chain connects TRBV29-1 to TRBJ2-1; D unresolved. CDR3 length: 13 amino acids. Deletions cut 1 base from V and 1 base from J, with 5 bases between. CDR1 is SQVTM and CDR2 is ANQGSEA in the germline V gene. DNA for the CDR3: TGCAGCGTTGAAGGGGGTTCCTACAATGAGCAGTTCTTC. The encoded protein is CSVEGGSYNEQFF.

The sample holds many counts of this clonotype. This rearrangement joins TRBV9 to TRBJ2-3; 8 nucleotides align to TRBD2. The ends lost 5 bases at V and 7 bases at J; junction bases unmatched: 9. From germline, CDR1 is SGDLS and CDR2 YYNGEE. CDR3 length equals 14 residues. The CDR3 spells CASSRTSLVHTQYF. Written as DNA, the CDR3 is TGTGCCAGCAGTCGGACTAGCCTCGTTCATACGCAGTATTTT.

This clonotype was recorded a few times. The rearrangement uses TRBV4-2 and TRBJ2-4; 8 nucleotides agree with TRBD2. The germline CDR1 and CDR2 sequences are LGHNA and YNFKEQ. This CDR3 contains 16 residues. J lost 4 bases, V lost 0 bases, and 5 bases had no gene match. The CDR3 is CASSQEGASGKNIQYF. In DNA form, the CDR3 reads TGTGCCAGCAGCCAAGAGGGGGCTAGCGGGAAAAACATTCAGTACTTC.

This clonotype was counted between two and nine times. The CDR3 sequence: CASGWGGPGLAAYNEQFF. The CDR3, as DNA: TGCGCCAGCGGCTGGGGGGGACCGGGACTAGCGGCCTACAATGAGCAGTTCTTC. The chain has TRBV5-1 and TRBJ2-1; 11 bases agree with TRBD2. Germline CDR1 SGHRS, CDR2 YFSETQ. This CDR3 is 18 amino acids long. Trimming cost V 7 bases and J 2 bases; bases outside gene matches: 14. The full variable domain, in which reference TRBV5-1 and TRBJ2-1 provide the parts outside the CDR3, is KAGVTQTPRYLIKTRGQQVTLSCSPISGHRSVSWYQQTPGQGLQFLFEYFSETQRNKGNFPGRFSGRQFSNSRSEMNVSTLELGDSALYLCASGWGGPGLAAYNEQFFGPGTRLTVL.

This clonotype has ten or more counts. The chain combines TRBV5-1 with TRBJ2-4, with a possible D match to TRBD1 (6 bases). Germline values: CDR1 SGHRS, CDR2 YFSETQ. The CDR3 is 14 amino acids. The V end was cut by 0 bases, the J end by 4 bases, with 8 bases between. For the CDR3, the DNA is TGCGCCAGCAGCTTGGAAGGACAGAAAAACATTCAGTACTTC. Translating gives CASSLEGQKNIQYF.

The chain has TRBV6-2 or TRBV6-3 and TRBJ1-5; D gene uncertain. This CDR3 comprises 14 residues. CDR1 and CDR2 from the germline V gene are MNHEY and SVGEGT. V was pared by 5 bases and J by 4 bases, with 12 bases between. CDR3 protein: CASSPGGKNQPQHF. CDR3 bases: TGTGCCAGCAGTCCTGGCGGAAAAAATCAGCCCCAGCATTTT.

This clonotype showed up just a few times. The chain carries TRBV20-1 and TRBJ1-1; no clear D. The CDR3 is made up of 11 amino acids. The ends were cut back, 6 bases at V and 7 bases at J, with 12 bases in the middle. CDR1 is DFQATT and CDR2 is SNEGSKA in the germline V gene (reference sequence). The CDR3, as DNA: TGCAGTGCCACCGGCTTTAATGAAGCTTTCTTT. It is translated as CSATGFNEAFF.

This clonotype showed up just a few times. The chain couples TRBV12-3 or TRBV12-4 to TRBJ2-7; TRBD1 is a possible D gene (6 bases). Trimming left V 6 bases short and J 4 bases short, with 19 bases between. CDR3 length equals 15 residues. This CDR3 is CASRSTTPGDYEQYF. CDR3 in DNA: TGTGCCAGCAGATCAACTACCCCAGGGGATTACGAGCAGTACTTC.

This chain uses TRBV6-5 with TRBJ1-1; D gene unclear. Germline CDR1 reads MNHEY; CDR2 reads SVGAGI. The CDR3 totals 14 residues. The V end lost 4 bases, the J end lost 4 bases, and 13 bases lay between the germline ends. CDR3 loop: CASSWQDLGTEAFF. For the CDR3, the DNA is TGTGCCAGCAGTTGGCAGGATTTGGGCACTGAAGCTTTCTTT.

This clonotype was counted many times. The chain recombines TRBV11-2 with TRBJ2-5, with 8 bases fitting TRBD1. The CDR3 runs 14 residues. CDR1 and CDR2 (germline): SGHAT, FQNNGV. The V segment lost 1 base and the J segment 5 bases; nucleotides outside the gene matches: 3. Written as DNA, the CDR3 is TGTGCCAGCAGCTTAGCAGGGGGCGAGGAGACCCAGTACTTC. Translation: CASSLAGGEETQYF.

This clonotype has a count of ten or more. The chain carries TRBV20-1 and TRBJ2-3; a weak D match, TRBD2 (7 bases). The CDR3 is 14 amino acids. Germline CDR1 and CDR2: DFQATT and SNEGSKA (reference sequence). V lost 0 bases and J lost 5, with 12 bases in between. The CDR3 loop reads CSAREVRGGDTQYF. In DNA form, the CDR3 reads TGCAGTGCTAGAGAGGTTAGGGGGGGAGATACGCAGTATTTT.

This chain connects TRBV3-1 to TRBJ2-1; D uncertain. The CDR3 sequence is 13 residues long. The germline gives CDR1 LGHDT, CDR2 YNNKEL (reference sequence). The V and J ends lost 5 bases and 1 base respectively, with 6 bases between them. The CDR3 coding sequence is TGTGCCAGCAGCTATCAATCCTACAATGAGCAGTTCTTC. It codes for CASSYQSYNEQFF.

This clonotype was seen repeatedly, ten times or more. The chain carries TRBV12-3 or TRBV12-4 and TRBJ2-7; no reliable D call. V was shortened by 6 bases and J by 3 bases, with 12 bases between the two germline ends. The CDR3 loop spans 13 amino acids. CDR3 in amino acids: CASSPGYGYEQYF. The CDR3 bases are TGTGCCAGCAGCCCAGGTTACGGCTACGAGCAGTACTTC.

This clonotype was observed at least ten times. Germline is not matched at one junction end, which may reflect a read error. The chain employs TRBV5-6 and TRBJ1-6; no reliable D call. CDR1 is SGHDT, CDR2 YYEEEE, per germline. The CDR3 runs 15 residues. The CDR3, as DNA: TGTGCCAGCAGCTTCCCGTTCGCTGGAAATTCACCTCTCCACTTT. Amino acid sequence: CASSFPFAGNSPLHF.

This clonotype was seen at least ten times. The chain combines TRBV5-1 with TRBJ2-2; maybe TRBD1 (5 bases). Per germline, CDR1 SGHRS and CDR2 YFSETQ. Trimming cost V 2 bases and J 3 bases, with 8 bases left between them. This CDR3 has 14 residues. CDR3 coding DNA: TGCGCCAGCAGCTTATCAGGGCACACCGGGGAGCTGTTTTTT. Translated: CASSLSGHTGELFF.

This clonotype was found a few times. V and J are TRBV28 and TRBJ1-2, with D possibly matching TRBD1 (6 bases). With 3 bases removed from V and 8 bases from J, the gap between germline ends came to 22 bases. Germline CDR1 reads MDHEN; CDR2 reads SYDVKM. CDR3 length: 16 amino acids. CDR3 DNA sequence: TGTGCCAGCAGTTTGTCCCCACGTACAGGGAGGGGAGGCTACACCTTC. This sequence encodes CASSLSPRTGRGGYTF.

This clonotype came up many times. The J gene is TRBJ1-5, the V gene TRBV12-3 or TRBV12-4, with 10 bases fitting TRBD1. This CDR3 has 17 residues. V was clipped by 4 bases and J by 5 bases; unmatched bases: 11. CDR3 sequence (DNA): TGTGCCAGCAGTTGGGGGACAGGGGTCATCGGAGATCAGCCCCAGCATTTT. Residues: CASSWGTGVIGDQPQHF.

In this sample, this clonotype turned up many times. This chain uses TRBV29-1 with TRBJ2-4, with D possibly matching TRBD2 (6 bases). Germline CDR1 and CDR2: SQVTM and ANQGSEA. Trimming shortened V by 5 bases and J by 1 base, and 15 bases separated the two germline ends. The CDR3 sequence is 15 residues long. The CDR3 here is CSVFHRGLAKNIQYF. CDR3 nucleotide sequence: TGCAGCGTTTTTCACCGGGGGTTGGCCAAAAACATTCAGTACTTC.